Presented here are 7 T cell receptor beta chains from one specimen sequenced in a study of Graves' ophthalmopathy and Graves' hyperthyroidism. Transcripts of RNA were the source for amplifying TCR beta CDR3 regions. First-round RT-PCR with HTBI primers preceded a second-round multiplex PCR. TCRdb re-called the multiplex PCR reads through MiXCR, storing one row per CDR3 protein. The profile covers approximately 640,000 distinct CDR3 sequences, with about two fifths appearing a single time and over 2.5% taken by the ten largest. The sample taken for sequencing was peripheral blood. These receptors all come from an adult man with Graves' ophthalmopathy.

The V and J genes are TRBV7-9 and TRBJ1-6; 9 bases line up with TRBD1. CDR3 length: 15 amino acids. The V gene end was trimmed by 5 bases and the J gene end by 11 bases; junction bases not matched to a gene: 10. The germline V gene has CDR1 SEHNR and CDR2 FQNEAQ (reference sequence). Written as DNA, the CDR3 is TGTGCCAGCAGCCCGCCGGGACAGGGAAGCCCACCCCTCCACTTT. Protein: CASSPPGQGSPPLHF. Full variable domain (remainder filled in from reference TRBV7-9 and TRBJ1-6): DTGVSQNPRHKITKRGQNVTFRCDPISEHNRLYWYRQTLGQGPEFLTYFQNEAQLEKSRLLSDRFSAERPKGSFSTLEIQRTEQGDSAMYLCASSPPGQGSPPLHFGNGTRLTVT.

The sample holds many counts of this clonotype. The chain carries TRBV10-3 and TRBJ2-7; D might be TRBD2 (5 bases). CDR1 is ENHRY and CDR2 is SYGVKD in the germline V gene. The CDR3 extends over 15 amino acids. The V gene lost 4 bases and the J gene lost 0 bases, with 13 bases spanning the gap. CDR3 nucleotides: TGTGCCATCAGTGCTAGCTCAGGTCACTCCTACGAGCAGTACTTC. It specifies CAISASSGHSYEQYF.

This clonotype was seen ten or more times. A junction boundary mismatches the germline segment, possibly from a read error. CDR3 sequence: CSVETTGSYVQYF. The CDR3 coding sequence is TGCAGCGTTGAAACGACAGGGTCCTACGTGCAGTACTTC. This sequence joins TRBV29-1 and TRBJ2-7, with 7 bases that match TRBD1. This CDR3 has 13 amino acids. Germline-derived CDR1 and CDR2 are SQVTM and ANQGSEA.

This clonotype was seen a handful of times. The CDR3: CASSSTRGPSYEQYF. CDR3 nucleotides: TGTGCCAGCAGTTCCACCCGGGGCCCTTCCTACGAGCAGTACTTC. The chain couples TRBV11-2 to TRBJ2-7; TRBD1 or TRBD2 may be the D gene (5 bases each). CDR3 length: 15 amino acids. Between the trimmed V and J ends, which lost 6 bases and 1 base, there was a span of 16 bases. CDR1 is SGHAT, CDR2 FQNNGV, per germline. The whole variable domain, remainder taken from reference TRBV11-2 and TRBJ2-7, is EAGVAQSPRYKIIEKRQSVAFWCNPISGHATLYWYQQILGQGPKLLIQFQNNGVVDDSQLPKDRFSAERLKGVDSTLKIQPAKLEDSAVYLCASSSTRGPSYEQYFGPGTRLTVT.

In regard to this clonotype: This may be a read error, as it is one base from a much larger clone. V gene TRBV7-3 combines with J gene TRBJ2-7; D is perhaps TRBD2 (5 bases). The germline V gene has CDR1 SGHTA and CDR2 FQGTGA. The CDR3 runs 13 residues. The CDR3 region is CASSPGIIYGQYF. In DNA, the CDR3 is TGTGCCAGCAGCCCGGGGATTATCTACGGGCAGTACTTC.

A remark on this clonotype: A read error may account for a junction end that differs from germline. This chain links TRBV10-3 with TRBJ2-7; D unresolved. The CDR3 runs 16 residues. Germline V gene data show CDR1 as ENHRY and CDR2 as SYGVKD. The CDR3 spells CASSYSTVLFNYEQYF. The CDR3 DNA is TGTGCCAGCAGTTACTCCACAGTGCTGTTCAACTACGAGCAGTACTTC.

This clonotype was recorded many times. V is TRBV10-3 and J is TRBJ2-2; 9 bases are shared with TRBD2. The V segment lost 6 bases and the J segment 7 bases; nucleotides outside the gene matches: 12. This CDR3 is 16 amino acids long. Germline V gene sequence: CDR1 ENHRY, CDR2 SYGVKD. CDR3 in amino acids: CAISPTSGRRNGELFF. CDR3 bases: TGTGCCATCAGCCCTACGAGCGGGAGGCGAAACGGGGAGCTGTTTTTT.